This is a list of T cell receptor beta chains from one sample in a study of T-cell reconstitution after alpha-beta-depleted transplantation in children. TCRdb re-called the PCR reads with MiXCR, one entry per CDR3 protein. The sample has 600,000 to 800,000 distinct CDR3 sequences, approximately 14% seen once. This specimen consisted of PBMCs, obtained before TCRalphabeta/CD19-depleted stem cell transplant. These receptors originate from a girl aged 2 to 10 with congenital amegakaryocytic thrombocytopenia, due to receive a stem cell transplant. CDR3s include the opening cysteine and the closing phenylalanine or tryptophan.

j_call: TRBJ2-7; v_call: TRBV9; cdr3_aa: CASSASAGGPNEQYF
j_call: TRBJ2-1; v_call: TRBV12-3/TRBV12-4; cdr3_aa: CASSLDGAVFGEQFF
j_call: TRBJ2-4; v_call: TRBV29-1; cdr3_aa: CSVEPLAKNIQYF
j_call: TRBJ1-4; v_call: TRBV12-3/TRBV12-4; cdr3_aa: CASSLTRSTNEKLFF
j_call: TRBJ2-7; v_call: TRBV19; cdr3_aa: CASSNAGDYEQYF
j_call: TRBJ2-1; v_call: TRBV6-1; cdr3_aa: CASRVPSSYNEQFF
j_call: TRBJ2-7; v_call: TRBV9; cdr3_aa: CASSVADSSYEQYF
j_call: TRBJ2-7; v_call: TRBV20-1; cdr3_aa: CSAHPGGDYEQYF
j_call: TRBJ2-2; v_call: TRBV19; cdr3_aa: CASKKTREGYTGELFF
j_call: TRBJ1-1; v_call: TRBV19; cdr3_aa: CASSPGRSNTEAFF
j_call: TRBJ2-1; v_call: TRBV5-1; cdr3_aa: CASFGQNYNEQFF
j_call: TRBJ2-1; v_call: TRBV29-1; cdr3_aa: CSVDGRSNEQFF
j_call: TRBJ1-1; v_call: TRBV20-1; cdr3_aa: CSASDAGTGQFKGTEAFF
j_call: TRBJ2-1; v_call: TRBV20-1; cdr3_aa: CTGLAGGLNEQFF
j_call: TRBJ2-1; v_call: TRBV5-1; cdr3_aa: CASSLLVGGENEQFF
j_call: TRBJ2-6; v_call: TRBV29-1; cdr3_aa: CSVEGLSGANVLTF
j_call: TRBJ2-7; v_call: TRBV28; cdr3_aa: CASSSSGTSVYF
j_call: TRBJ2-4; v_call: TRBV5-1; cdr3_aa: CASSLVTSGVKNIQYF
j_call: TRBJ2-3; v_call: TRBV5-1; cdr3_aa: CASSIGSPDTQYF
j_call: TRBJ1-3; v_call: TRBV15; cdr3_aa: CATSRTLLRGSGNTIYF